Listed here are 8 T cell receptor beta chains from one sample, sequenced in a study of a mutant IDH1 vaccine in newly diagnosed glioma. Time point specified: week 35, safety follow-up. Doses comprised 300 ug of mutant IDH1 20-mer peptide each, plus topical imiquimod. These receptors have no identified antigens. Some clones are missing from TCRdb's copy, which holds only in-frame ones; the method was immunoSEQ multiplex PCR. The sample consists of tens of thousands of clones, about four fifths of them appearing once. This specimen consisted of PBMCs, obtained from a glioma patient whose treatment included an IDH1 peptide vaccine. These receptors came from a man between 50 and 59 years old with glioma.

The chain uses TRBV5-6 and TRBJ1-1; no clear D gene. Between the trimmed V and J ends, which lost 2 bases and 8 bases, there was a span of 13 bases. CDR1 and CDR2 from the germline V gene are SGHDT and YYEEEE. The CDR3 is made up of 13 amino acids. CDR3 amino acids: CASSLVSVGEAFF. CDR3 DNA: TGTGCCAGCAGCTTAGTGTCGGTAGGAGAAGCTTTCTTT.

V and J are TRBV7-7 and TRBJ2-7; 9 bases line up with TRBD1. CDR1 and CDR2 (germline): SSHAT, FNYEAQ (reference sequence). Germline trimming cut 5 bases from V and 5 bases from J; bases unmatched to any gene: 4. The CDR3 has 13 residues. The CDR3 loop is CASSTGQGNEQYF. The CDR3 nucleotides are TGTGCCAGCAGCACGGGACAGGGCAACGAGCAGTACTTC. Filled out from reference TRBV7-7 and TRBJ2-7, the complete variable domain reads GAGVSQSPRYKVTKRGQDVTLRCDPISSHATLYWYQQALGQGPEFLTYFNYEAQPDKSGLPSDRFSAERPEGSISTLTIQRTEQRDSAMYRCASSTGQGNEQYFGPGTRLTVT.

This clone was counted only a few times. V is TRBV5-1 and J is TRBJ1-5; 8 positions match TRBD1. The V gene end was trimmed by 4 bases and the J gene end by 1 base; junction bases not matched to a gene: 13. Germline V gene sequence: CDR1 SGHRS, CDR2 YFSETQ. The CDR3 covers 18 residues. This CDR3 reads CASSPPTGVKYSNQPQHF. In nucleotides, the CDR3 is TGCGCCAGCAGCCCACCGACAGGGGTAAAATACAGCAATCAGCCCCAGCATTTT.

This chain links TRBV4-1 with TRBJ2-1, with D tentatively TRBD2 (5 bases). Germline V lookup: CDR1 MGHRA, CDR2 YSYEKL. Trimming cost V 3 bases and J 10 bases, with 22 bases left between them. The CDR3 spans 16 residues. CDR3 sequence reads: CASSQGSLGRVREQFF. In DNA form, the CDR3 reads TGCGCCAGCAGCCAGGGTTCCCTCGGGCGGGTTCGGGAGCAGTTCTTC.

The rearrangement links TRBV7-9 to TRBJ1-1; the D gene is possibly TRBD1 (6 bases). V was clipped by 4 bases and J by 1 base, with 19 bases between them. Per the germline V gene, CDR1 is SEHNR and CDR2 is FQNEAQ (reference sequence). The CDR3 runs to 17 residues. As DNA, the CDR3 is TGTGCCAGCAGCTCCCCGGAGTGGGACAATCGGAACACTGAAGCTTTCTTT. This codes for CASSSPEWDNRNTEAFF.

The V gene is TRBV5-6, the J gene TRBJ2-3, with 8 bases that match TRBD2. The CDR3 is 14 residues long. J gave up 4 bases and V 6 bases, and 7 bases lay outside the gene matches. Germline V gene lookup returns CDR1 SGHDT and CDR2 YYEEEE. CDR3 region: CASTWGGGPDTQYF. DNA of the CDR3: TGTGCCAGCACCTGGGGCGGGGGGCCAGATACGCAGTATTTT.

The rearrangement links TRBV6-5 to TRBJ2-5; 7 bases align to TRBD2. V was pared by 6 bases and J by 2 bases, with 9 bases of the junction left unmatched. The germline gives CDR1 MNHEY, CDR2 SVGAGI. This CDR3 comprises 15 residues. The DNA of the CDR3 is TGTGCCAGCAGCCTAGGGGAGGGCCATCAAGAGACCCAGTACTTC. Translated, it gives CASSLGEGHQETQYF.

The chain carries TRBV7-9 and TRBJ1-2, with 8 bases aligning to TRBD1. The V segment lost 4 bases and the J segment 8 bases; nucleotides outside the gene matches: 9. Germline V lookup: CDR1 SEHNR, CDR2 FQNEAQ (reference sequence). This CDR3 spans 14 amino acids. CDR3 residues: CASSSSQGAVGYTF. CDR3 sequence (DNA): TGTGCCAGCAGCTCAAGTCAGGGGGCCGTGGGCTACACCTTC.